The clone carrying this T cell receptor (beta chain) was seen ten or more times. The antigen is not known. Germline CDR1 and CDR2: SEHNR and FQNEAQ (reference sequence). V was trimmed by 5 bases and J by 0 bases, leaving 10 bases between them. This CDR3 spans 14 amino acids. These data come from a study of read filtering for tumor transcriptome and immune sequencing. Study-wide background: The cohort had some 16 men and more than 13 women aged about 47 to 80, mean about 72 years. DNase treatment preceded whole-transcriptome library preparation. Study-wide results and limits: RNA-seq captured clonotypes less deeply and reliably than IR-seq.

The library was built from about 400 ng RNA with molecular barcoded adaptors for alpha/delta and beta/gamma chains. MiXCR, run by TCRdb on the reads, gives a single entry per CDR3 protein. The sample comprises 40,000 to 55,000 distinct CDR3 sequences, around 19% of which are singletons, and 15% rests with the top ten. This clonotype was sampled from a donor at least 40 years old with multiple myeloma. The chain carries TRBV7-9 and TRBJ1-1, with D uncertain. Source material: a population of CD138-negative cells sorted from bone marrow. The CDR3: CASSPFGLNTEAFF. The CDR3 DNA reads TGTGCCAGCAGCCCCTTCGGGCTGAACACTGAAGCTTTCTTT.